This T cell receptor beta chain came from a study of blood T cell repertoires in COVID-19 (dated by TCRdb to 2018 to 2020). Notes on the research overall: Collaborator samples came from the United States, Italy and Spain and covered acute and convalescent phases of COVID-19. The prospective study material was composed of cDNA or gDNA derived from T cells, B-cell-depleted T cells, or PBMCs. Deeply sampled blood TCRbeta repertoires from subjects exposed to, actively infected with, or recovered from COVID-19 were included in the dataset. The repertoires were released in a freely available public database intended as a resource for research on the immune response to SARS-CoV-2. Samples were obtained from the ongoing ImmuneRACE study (first 160 participants) and from 950 to 1,500 subjects provided by 6 global collaborators. The sample metadata nearly always contained a de-identified subject ID, COVID-19 status, age in years and sex. Where HLA class I and class II types were available, the types were taken from metadata supplied by the sample provider, not from assay-based typing.

TCRbeta CDR3 regions were amplified from genomic DNA by means of the immunoSEQ Assay, a bias-controlled multiplex PCR. Processing in the source paper ran as follows. Within the assay, amplification of reference gene primers was used to estimate how many nucleated cells each sample contained. Sequence reads were collapsed and filtered to measure the absolute abundance of every unique TCRbeta CDR3 rearrangement. For each sample, productive Simpson clonality was calculated as the square root of Simpson's diversity index over productive rearrangements. TCRdb took this table from immuneACCESS and kept in-frame rearrangements with V and J called. Such tables lack part of the clones; where checked against another copy, unresolved V genes explain under half of the gap, and the rest is unexplained. V and J calls and clone size follow that table, whereas D and trimming were derived from the DNA. Present in this sample are tens of thousands of clones, around 83% of which were seen just once. Together, the top ten hold 6.9% of the sample.

Broad study findings and their caveats: Clinical and demographic metadata were provided uncurated, with the amount varying by source and participant.

Collaborating institutions collected whole blood in K2EDTA tubes following their own protocols. Collaborator samples were shipped for TCRbeta analysis as frozen whole blood, isolated PBMCs, or DNA extracted from either sample type. As regards this clone: It has no known antigen specificity. No much larger clone is present one base from it, and per-base qualities are unavailable.

V and J lose 0 bases and 7 bases, and a span of 22 bases separates them. The CDR3 numbers 19 residues from cysteine through phenylalanine. The DNA shown is the 57-base CDR3, in frame from base 1. From a lookup of the germline V gene, CDR1 and CDR2 are LGHNA and YSLEER. The chain joins TRBV4-3 to TRBJ1-6, and possibly TRBD1, on 5 matching bases. Input material: peripheral blood. This sequence was found in an older man with active COVID-19. The CDR3 protein is CASSQEVFVRGLVNSPLHF. The bases read TGCGCCAGCAGCCAAGAAGTGTTCGTCCGGGGACTTGTGAATTCACCCCTCCACTTT.